The text below deals with one T cell receptor beta chain. What this receptor recognizes is not known. No per-base quality is available; no much larger clone lies one base away. V is pared back by 2 bases and J by 1 base, with 12 bases lying between the germline termini. Inclusive of the bounding cysteine and phenylalanine, the CDR3 is 16 residues long. CDR3 DNA is the only sequence kept; it has 48 bases, read in frame from the first base. Looking up the germline V gene yields CDR1 SGHRS and CDR2 YFSETQ. Each collaborating institution followed its own protocols to collect whole blood in K2EDTA tubes. For TCRbeta analysis, collaborators shipped samples as frozen whole blood, isolated PBMCs, or DNA extracted from either of those sample types. TCRbeta CDR3 regions were amplified from genomic DNA by means of the immunoSEQ Assay, a bias-controlled multiplex PCR. Concerning the study's data processing: The number of nucleated cells in each sample was estimated from the amplification of reference gene primers within the assay. Sequence reads were collapsed and filtered to measure the absolute abundance of every unique TCRbeta CDR3 rearrangement. For each sample, productive Simpson clonality was calculated as the square root of Simpson's diversity index over productive rearrangements. Here the immuneACCESS table is served through TCRdb, limited to in-frame sequences with V and J called. Missing clones are a known gap in these copies; in checked studies unresolved V genes cover under half, and the rest lacks a known reason. V, J and clone size are taken as reported in that table, and D and trimming were inferred from the DNA itself. The table for this sample lists approximately 61,000 clones; roughly three quarters of them were counted only once. The top ten hold around 30% of the sample.

These data come from a study of blood T cell repertoires in COVID-19 (dated by TCRdb to 2018 to 2021). Background for the entire study: Samples from collaborators originated in the United States, Italy and Spain and spanned both the acute and convalescent phases of COVID-19. Subjects who had been exposed to COVID-19, were actively infected with it, or had recovered from it provided the deeply sampled blood TCRbeta repertoires that made up the dataset. HLA class I and class II types, where available, came from metadata supplied by the sample provider rather than from assay-based typing. Nearly every sample came with metadata listing a de-identified subject ID, COVID-19 status, age in years and sex. Samples came from the ongoing ImmuneRACE study (first 160 participants) plus 1,254 subjects from 6 global collaborators. The material from the prospective study consisted of cDNA or gDNA derived from T cells, B-cell-depleted T cells, or PBMCs. The repertoires were made available in a free public database intended to serve as a resource for research on the immune response to SARS-CoV-2.

The study at large found these results: How much clinical and demographic metadata was included differed by source and by participant, and the metadata was provided uncurated.

The chain uses TRBV5-1 and TRBJ2-2; TRBD2 is possibly the D segment (5 matching bases). This receptor was identified in a human donor in a cohort sampled during active COVID-19. Source material: peripheral blood. The nucleotides are TGCGCCAGCAGCTTACGCAGCGGCCTGAACACCGGGGAGCTGTTTTTT. It encodes CASSLRSGLNTGELFF.